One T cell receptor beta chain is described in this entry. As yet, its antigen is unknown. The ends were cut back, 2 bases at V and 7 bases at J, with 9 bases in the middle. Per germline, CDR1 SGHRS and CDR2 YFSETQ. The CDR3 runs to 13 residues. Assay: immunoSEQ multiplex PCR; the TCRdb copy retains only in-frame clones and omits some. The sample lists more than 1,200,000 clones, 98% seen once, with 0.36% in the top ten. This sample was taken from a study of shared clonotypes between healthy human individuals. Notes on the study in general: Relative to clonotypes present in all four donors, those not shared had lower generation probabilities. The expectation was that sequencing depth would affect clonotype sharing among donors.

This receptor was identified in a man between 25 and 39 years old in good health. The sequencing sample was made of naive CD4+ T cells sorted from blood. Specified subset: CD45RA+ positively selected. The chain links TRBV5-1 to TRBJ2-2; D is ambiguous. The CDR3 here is CASSFLPLGELFF. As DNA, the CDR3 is TGCGCCAGCAGCTTTTTACCACTCGGGGAGCTGTTTTTT.